This T cell receptor (beta chain) was identified during a study of blood T cell repertoires in COVID-19. Study at large: Spain, Italy and the United States supplied samples that represented acute and convalescent COVID-19. The analysed material was cDNA or gDNA that came from T cells, B-cell-depleted T cells, or PBMCs.

This clone was picked up one time. CDR3 size: 15 residues. Per germline, CDR1 SGDLS and CDR2 YYNGEE. V was trimmed by 4 bases and J by 5 bases, leaving 18 bases between them. Authors' analysis steps: By means of reference gene primer amplification, nucleated cell counts were estimated. TCRdb's copy holds only in-frame clones and misses some; the assay was immunoSEQ multiplex PCR. V and J calls and clone size are those listed in that table; D and trimming were worked out from the DNA. The sample lists some 15,000 clones, 70% to 90% occurring once. Material for sequencing was peripheral blood. The sequence was collected from an older man in a cohort sampled during active COVID-19. This chain connects TRBV9 to TRBJ1-1, with D perhaps TRBD1 (5 bases). This chain's CDR3 is CASSIFTGLPTEAFF. DNA of the CDR3: TGTGCCAGCAGCATCTTTACGGGACTGCCAACTGAAGCTTTCTTT.